This entry features one T cell receptor (beta chain) sequence. The antigen is not known. The entry originates in a study of cytomegalovirus exposure and HLA in healthy donors. Study-wide results and limits: Rare TCR sequences predominated, though certain public TCRs were found in many donors.

This CDR3 has 14 residues. CDR1 MNHNY and CDR2 SVGAGI come from the germline V gene (reference sequence). Unmatched junction bases numbered 4, after V lost 5 bases and J lost 4 bases. The PCR was carried out with 60 Vbeta primers and 13 Jbeta primers. Profiling relied on immunoSEQ multiplex PCR, and the TCRdb table lists in-frame clones only, not all of them. Found here are 85,000 to 120,000 clones, more than 65% of them singletons; the top ten hold 5% to 7%. The sequence was obtained from a woman in her forties or fifties in good health and CMV-seropositive. This chain joins TRBV6-6 and TRBJ1-2; 10 bases line up with TRBD1. The sample comprised PBMCs. CDR3 DNA sequence: TGTGCCAGCAGTGACAGGGGGCAGGCCTATGGCTACACCTTC. This translates into CASSDRGQAYGYTF.